The present TCR beta chain was sequenced within a study of T cells in Graves' hyperthyroidism and ophthalmopathy. Study-level points and caveats: Blood also carried most thyroid clonotypes expanded above 0.001.

Trimming shortened V by 0 bases and J by 4 bases, and 16 bases separated the two germline ends. CDR3 length equals 16 residues. From germline, CDR1 is SGHRS and CDR2 YFSETQ. Diagnosing involved the use of clinical symptoms, serum thyroxine and TRAb, thyroid ultrasound and orbital computed tomography. A word on this clonotype: What it recognizes is unknown.

The investigators amplified TCR beta CDR3 regions from RNA transcripts. First-round RT-PCR of the TCR CDR3 relied on the HTBI primer set. TCRdb independently ran MiXCR on the multiplex PCR reads; one entry per CDR3 protein. This sample has 550,000 to 700,000 distinct CDR3 sequences, with about 45% found just once. The sample consisted of peripheral blood or thyroid tissue (not recorded which). This chain links TRBV5-1 with TRBJ1-2; D not resolved. The TCR originated in an adult woman with Graves' disease, either hyperthyroidism or ophthalmopathy (not recorded which). CDR3 sequence (DNA): TGCGCCAGCAGCTTGGACGGCAGGCGATGGGGCTATGGCTACACCTTC. Translating gives CASSLDGRRWGYGYTF. Complete variable domain (other parts from reference TRBV5-1 and TRBJ1-2): KAGVTQTPRYLIKTRGQQVTLSCSPISGHRSVSWYQQTPGQGLQFLFEYFSETQRNKGNFPGRFSGRQFSNSRSEMNVSTLELGDSALYLCASSLDGRRWGYGYTFGSGTRLTVV.